This T cell receptor beta chain originates from a study of blood T cell repertoires in COVID-19. About the study: Both acute and convalescent COVID-19 samples were obtained from the United States, Italy and Spain. PBMCs, B-cell-depleted T cells, or T cells provided the cDNA or gDNA that made up the material.

Source study methods: Amplification with reference gene primers provided the estimates of nucleated cell counts. Assay used: immunoSEQ multiplex PCR; TCRdb lists only in-frame clones, some missing. V and J calls and clone size are given by that table; D and trimming were obtained from the DNA. This table holds 130,000 or so clones, approximately 90% found once. CDR3 size: 17 residues. In germline, CDR1 is LGHNA, CDR2 YNFKEQ. V was trimmed by 0 bases and J by 2 bases, leaving 14 bases between them. Sequenced sample: peripheral blood. This chain uses TRBV4-2 with TRBJ2-1; D perhaps matches TRBD2 (5 bases). The receptor was isolated from a man between 50 and 59 years old with active or convalescent COVID-19. DNA for the CDR3: TGTGCCAGCAGCCAAGACGCGGGCGGGCCTCCCTACAATGAGCAGTTCTTC. Amino acid sequence: CASSQDAGGPPYNEQFF.